This passage covers 20 T cell receptor beta chains from one sample sequenced in a study of T cells expressing NK-cell markers. TCRdb reprocessed the 5' RACE reads and keeps a single row for each CDR3 protein, giving no DNA. This table holds around 140,000 distinct CDR3 sequences. The specimen was blood T cells: a sorted CD56 or NKG2C T cell subset, CD4+ or CD8+ T cells, or bulk PBMC T cells (not recorded which). These receptors came from a man aged 18 to 35 in good health.

The chain links TRBV5-5 to TRBJ2-3; TCRdb reports TRBD2, a call that lacks DNA to check it against. The germline gives CDR1 SGHKS, CDR2 YYEKEE (reference sequence). The CDR3 totals 16 residues. CDR3 in amino acids: CASSLWTSGSADTQYF.

The chain joins TRBV7-3 to TRBJ1-1; there is no DNA to check the TCRdb D call of TRBD1. The CDR3 totals 13 residues. The germline gives CDR1 SGHTA, CDR2 FQGTGA. CDR3 in amino acids: CASSLSVGGEAFF.

V and J are TRBV4-1 and TRBJ2-2; TCRdb returns TRBD1, unconfirmable since there is no DNA. The CDR3 has 17 residues. Germline V lookup: CDR1 MGHRA, CDR2 YSYEKL. The chain's CDR3 is CASSHEDSLLNTGELFF.

This chain connects TRBV6-5 to TRBJ2-1; TCRdb reports TRBD2, a call that lacks DNA to check it against. This CDR3 spans 16 amino acids. Germline CDR1 reads MNHEY; CDR2 reads SVGAGI. The CDR3 sequence is CASSYGLGGRLNEQFF.

V is TRBV27 and J is TRBJ1-5; TCRdb selects TRBD1, and the lack of DNA leaves this call unchecked. Germline CDR1 MNHEY, CDR2 SMNVEV (reference sequence). This CDR3 is 14 amino acids long. The CDR3 sequence is CASRMGVGDQPQHF.

The chain couples TRBV19 to TRBJ1-1; the D call from TCRdb, TRBD1, cannot be confirmed without DNA. Per the germline V gene, CDR1 is LNHDA and CDR2 is SQIVND (reference sequence). The CDR3 is 12 amino acids. The CDR3: CASSEQGAEAFF.

The rearrangement uses TRBV15 and TRBJ2-7; checking the TCRdb D call of TRBD1 is not possible without DNA. The germline gives CDR1 LNHNV, CDR2 YYDKDF (reference sequence). The CDR3 extends over 15 amino acids. The CDR3 spells CATSRERGTLYEQYF.

The chain links TRBV27 to TRBJ1-2; checking the TCRdb D call of TRBD1 is not possible without DNA. Germline V lookup: CDR1 MNHEY, CDR2 SMNVEV (reference sequence). The CDR3 spans 14 residues. The CDR3 spells CASRNQGTNYGYTF.

The chain links TRBV7-7 to TRBJ2-2; TCRdb's D call of TRBD2 is untestable without DNA. Germline V gene sequence: CDR1 SSHAT, CDR2 FNYEAQ (reference sequence). The CDR3 runs to 13 residues. This CDR3 reads CASSAGGSGELFF. The full variable domain, completed using reference TRBV7-7 and TRBJ2-2, is GAGVSQSPRYKVTKRGQDVTLRCDPISSHATLYWYQQALGQGPEFLTYFNYEAQPDKSGLPSDRFSAERPEGSISTLTIQRTEQRDSAMYRCASSAGGSGELFFGEGSRLTVL.

V is TRBV28 and J is TRBJ2-5. CDR1 and CDR2 (germline): MDHEN, SYDVKM. The CDR3 sequence is 14 residues long. The CDR3 region is CASQFKAVQETQYF.

This rearrangement joins TRBV7-9 to TRBJ2-7; TCRdb picks TRBD1, but there is no DNA to check that call. CDR1 and CDR2 (germline): SEHNR, FQNEAQ (reference sequence). The CDR3 runs to 14 residues. CDR3 loop: CASSLSRDPYEQYF.

The chain joins TRBV20-1 to TRBJ2-1; the D gene TCRdb calls, TRBD2, cannot be checked with no DNA. This CDR3 is 14 amino acids long. Germline lookup yields CDR1 DFQATT and CDR2 SNEGSKA (reference sequence). CDR3: CSAMNQADYNEQFF.

The chain recombines TRBV27 with TRBJ2-3. The CDR3 covers 16 residues. Germline V gene data show CDR1 as MNHEY and CDR2 as SMNVEV (reference sequence). CDR3 protein: CASSLSLLAGTDTQYF.

CDR3 protein: CASSYTTGLYEQYF. The chain recombines TRBV6-2 or TRBV6-3 with TRBJ2-7; the TCRdb D gene call, TRBD2, has no DNA to confirm it. Germline V gives CDR1 MNHEY, CDR2 SVGEGT. CDR3 size: 14 residues.

The CDR3 is CSASVWAGSGNTIYF. The chain has TRBV20-1 and TRBJ1-3. Germline V gene sequence: CDR1 DFQATT, CDR2 SNEGSKA (reference sequence). CDR3 size: 15 residues.

The chain combines TRBV4-1 with TRBJ2-3; TCRdb designates TRBD1, a call that cannot be tested without DNA. CDR1 and CDR2 from the germline V gene are MGHRA and YSYEKL. This CDR3 has 17 amino acids. CDR3 region: CASSQVAGKPLTDTQYF.

V gene TRBV19 combines with J gene TRBJ1-1; the TCRdb D gene call, TRBD1, has no DNA to confirm it. The CDR3 spans 15 residues. Per the germline V gene, CDR1 is LNHDA and CDR2 is SQIVND (reference sequence). The CDR3 loop reads CASSCRDPGCAEAFF.

The CDR3 protein is CASSMTDRVENEQYF. The chain couples TRBV4-3 to TRBJ2-7; TCRdb indicates TRBD1, and absent DNA this call remains unverified. The CDR3 contains 15 residues. Germline loops: CDR1 LGHNA, CDR2 YSLEER.

This sequence joins TRBV27 and TRBJ2-7; TCRdb returns TRBD1, unconfirmable since there is no DNA. Germline CDR1 is MNHEY and CDR2 is SMNVEV (reference sequence). The CDR3 runs 17 residues. CDR3: CASSSLFPKTGVHEQYF.

The genes are TRBV5-1 and TRBJ2-1. Germline V gene sequence: CDR1 SGHRS, CDR2 YFSETQ. This CDR3 is 12 amino acids long. The CDR3 loop reads CASSLAGDEQFF.